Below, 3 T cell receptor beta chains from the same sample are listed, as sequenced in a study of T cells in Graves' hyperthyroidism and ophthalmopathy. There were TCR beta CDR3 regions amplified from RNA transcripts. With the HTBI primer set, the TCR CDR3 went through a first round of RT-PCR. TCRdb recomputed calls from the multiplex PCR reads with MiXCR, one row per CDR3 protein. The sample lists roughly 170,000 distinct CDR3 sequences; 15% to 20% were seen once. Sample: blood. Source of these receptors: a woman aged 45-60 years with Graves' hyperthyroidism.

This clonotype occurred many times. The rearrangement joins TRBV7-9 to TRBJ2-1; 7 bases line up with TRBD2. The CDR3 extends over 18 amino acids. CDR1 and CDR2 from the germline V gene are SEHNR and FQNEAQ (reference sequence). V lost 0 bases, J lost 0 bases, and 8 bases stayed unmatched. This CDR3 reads CASSLAGSGQSSYNEQFF. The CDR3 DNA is TGTGCCAGCAGCTTAGCTGGTAGCGGGCAGAGCTCCTACAATGAGCAGTTCTTC.

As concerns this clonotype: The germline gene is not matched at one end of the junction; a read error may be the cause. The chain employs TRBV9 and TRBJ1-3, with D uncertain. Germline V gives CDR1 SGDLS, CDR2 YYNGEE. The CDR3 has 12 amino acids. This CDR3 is CTSRGSGNTIYF. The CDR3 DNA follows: TGTACCAGCAGAGGCTCTGGAAACACCATATATTTT.

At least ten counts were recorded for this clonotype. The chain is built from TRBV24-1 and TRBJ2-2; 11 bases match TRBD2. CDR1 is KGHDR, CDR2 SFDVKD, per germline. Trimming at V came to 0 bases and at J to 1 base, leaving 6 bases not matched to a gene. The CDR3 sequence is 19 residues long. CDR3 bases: TGTGCCACCAGTGATTTGCGGGCTAGCGGGGGGTTGAACACCGGGGAGCTGTTTTTT. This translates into CATSDLRASGGLNTGELFF.